The 9 T cell receptor beta chains presented below share a single source sample, sequenced in a study of blood T cell repertoires in COVID-19. Measured with immunoSEQ multiplex PCR; TCRdb has only the in-frame clones, and not every one. The table includes approximately 500,000 clones, more than 75% detected once. Sequences were obtained from PBMCs or T cells enriched from blood (not recorded which). These receptor sequences come from a woman in her 40s who had recovered from COVID-19.

CDR3 sequence reads: CASSRRTGGNTEAFF. CDR3 DNA: TGTGCCAGCAGCCGTAGAACAGGGGGGAACACTGAAGCTTTCTTT. The chain combines TRBV6-2 or TRBV6-3 with TRBJ1-1; 8 bases line up with TRBD1. The CDR3 has 15 amino acids. Trimming cost V 6 bases and J 1 base; bases outside gene matches: 7. Germline V lookup: CDR1 MNHEY, CDR2 SVGEGT.

This chain joins TRBV5-4 and TRBJ2-1; D gene unclear. The germline V gene encodes CDR1 SGHNT and CDR2 YYREEE (reference sequence). CDR3 length equals 15 residues. Deletions cut 4 bases from V and 1 base from J, with 12 bases between. The CDR3 DNA is TGTGCCAGCAGCCGCCCAGGTGGGTCCTACAATGAGCAGTTCTTC. Protein product: CASSRPGGSYNEQFF.

For the CDR3, the DNA is TGTGCCAGCAGTCAAGGACAGGGCGGTCAGCCCCAGCATTTT. This sequence encodes CASSQGQGGQPQHF. The chain couples TRBV2 to TRBJ1-5; 8 bases fit TRBD1. V lost 5 bases, J lost 6 bases, and 6 bases stayed unmatched. Germline CDR1 reads SNHLY; CDR2 reads FYNNEI. The CDR3 consists of 14 residues.

The V and J genes are TRBV12-3 or TRBV12-4 and TRBJ2-7, with TRBD1 matching 9 bases. This CDR3 comprises 13 residues. V shed 6 bases and J 5 bases; nucleotides not matched to a gene: 5. The DNA for the CDR3 is TGTGCCAGCAGCGGGACAGGGTGGGACGAGCAGTACTTC. Translating it yields CASSGTGWDEQYF.

The chain uses TRBV19 and TRBJ1-3; D remains ambiguous. CDR1 and CDR2 (germline): LNHDA, SQIVND (reference sequence). This CDR3 region has 12 residues. Between the trimmed V and J ends, which lost 3 bases and 9 bases, there was a span of 9 bases. The CDR3 sequence is CASSIGGPTIYF. CDR3 coding DNA: TGTGCCAGTAGTATCGGAGGTCCCACCATATATTTT.

The chain is built from TRBV9 and TRBJ2-3; unclear D gene. V was clipped by 2 bases and J by 0 bases, with 7 bases between them. This CDR3 has 14 amino acids. Germline assignment: CDR1 SGDLS and CDR2 YYNGEE. CDR3 amino acids: CASSVRFSTDTQYF. Written as DNA, the CDR3 is TGTGCCAGCAGCGTCAGGTTCAGCACAGATACGCAGTATTTT.

The DNA for the CDR3 is TGCGCCAGCAGCCAAGCTAACCCGGGACTAGCTGCTAACTACGAGCAGTACTTC. It codes for CASSQANPGLAANYEQYF. The chain couples TRBV4-1 to TRBJ2-7, with TRBD2 matching over 9 bases. From germline, CDR1 is MGHRA and CDR2 YSYEKL. V was clipped by 1 base and J by 3 bases; unmatched bases: 13. This CDR3 is built from 18 residues.

The gene calls are TRBV7-2 and TRBJ2-7, with 7 bases aligning to TRBD2. Germline loops: CDR1 SGHTA, CDR2 FQGNSA. The CDR3 is 13 amino acids. With 3 bases clipped from V and 7 bases from J, the junction kept 6 bases outside the gene matches. For the CDR3, the DNA is TGTGCCAGCAGCTTTGGGCGGGAGAGGGAGCAGTACTTC. Protein: CASSFGREREQYF.

Only one count was recorded for this clone. The J gene is TRBJ1-5, the V gene TRBV7-9; no reliable D call. The CDR3 has 14 amino acids. V was clipped by 1 base and J by 5 bases, with 9 bases between them. Germline CDR1 is SEHNR and CDR2 is FQNEAQ (reference sequence). The CDR3 DNA follows: TGTGCCAGCAGCTTAGGCGGGAAAGATCAGCCCCAGCATTTT. Translating it yields CASSLGGKDQPQHF. Full variable domain (remainder filled in from reference TRBV7-9 and TRBJ1-5): DTGVSQNPRHKITKRGQNVTFRCDPISEHNRLYWYRQTLGQGPEFLTYFQNEAQLEKSRLLSDRFSAERPKGSFSTLEIQRTEQGDSAMYLCASSLGGKDQPQHFGDGTRLSIL.